This T cell receptor (beta chain) was found in a study of blood T cell repertoires in COVID-19. Looking at the study overall: T cells, B-cell-depleted T cells, or PBMCs supplied cDNA or gDNA.

Patients in Seattle were enrolled during active infection, then followed longitudinally. The protocol was immunoSEQ multiplex PCR, while the TCRdb copy is restricted to in-frame clones and leaves out a portion. The sample contains roughly 340,000 clones, roughly nine tenths of which appear only once. This CDR3 contains 13 residues. V was pared by 10 bases and J by 1 base, with 13 bases between. The germline V gene has CDR1 MNHEY and CDR2 SVGAGI. This receptor was taken from a woman under 40 with COVID-19, enrolled during active disease. Sequencing input: peripheral blood. The chain is built from TRBV6-5 and TRBJ1-1; the D is unclear. The CDR3 DNA is TGTGCCACCAGCTCTCCGGGGAACACTGAAGCTTTCTTT. Protein product: CATSSPGNTEAFF.